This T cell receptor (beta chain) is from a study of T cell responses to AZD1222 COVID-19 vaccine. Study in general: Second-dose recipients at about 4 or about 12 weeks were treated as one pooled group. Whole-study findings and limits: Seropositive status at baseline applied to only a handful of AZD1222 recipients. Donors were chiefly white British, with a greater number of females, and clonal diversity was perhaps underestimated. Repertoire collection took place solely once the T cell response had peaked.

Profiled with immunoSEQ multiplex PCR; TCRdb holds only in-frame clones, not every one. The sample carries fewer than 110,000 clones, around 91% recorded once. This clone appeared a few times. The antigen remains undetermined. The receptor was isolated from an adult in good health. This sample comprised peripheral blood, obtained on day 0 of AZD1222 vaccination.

CDR3 amino acids: CASSVPTGVGAEAFF. DNA of the CDR3: TGTGCCAGCAGCGTCCCGACAGGGGTTGGGGCTGAAGCTTTCTTT. This chain joins TRBV7-9 and TRBJ1-1; 8 bases line up with TRBD1. Germline-derived CDR1 and CDR2 are SEHNR and FQNEAQ (reference sequence). The V and J ends lost 5 bases and 6 bases, in that order; junction bases with no gene match: 11. This CDR3 spans 15 amino acids.